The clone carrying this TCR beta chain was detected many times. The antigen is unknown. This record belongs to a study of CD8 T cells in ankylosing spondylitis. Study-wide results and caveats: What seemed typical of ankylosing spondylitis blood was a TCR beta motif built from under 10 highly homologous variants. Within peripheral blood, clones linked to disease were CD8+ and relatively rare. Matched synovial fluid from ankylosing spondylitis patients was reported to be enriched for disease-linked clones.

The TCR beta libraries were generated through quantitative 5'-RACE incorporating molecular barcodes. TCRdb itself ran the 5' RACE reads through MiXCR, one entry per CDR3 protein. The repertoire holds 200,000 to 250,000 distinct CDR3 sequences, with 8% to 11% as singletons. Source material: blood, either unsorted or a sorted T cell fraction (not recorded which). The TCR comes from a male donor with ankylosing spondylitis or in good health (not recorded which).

CDR3 loop: CASSWTGVGYGYTF. In DNA form, the CDR3 reads TGCGCCAGCAGCTGGACAGGGGTCGGGTATGGCTACACCTTC. V gene TRBV5-1 combines with J gene TRBJ1-2, with 9 nucleotides matching TRBD1. V trimming: 3 bases; J trimming: 5 bases; junction bases outside the gene matches: 5. Germline CDR1 reads SGHRS; CDR2 reads YFSETQ. This CDR3 is 14 amino acids long.